This is a list of T cell receptor beta chains from one sample in a study of technical replicates of blood from a few donors. The protocol was immunoSEQ multiplex PCR, while the TCRdb copy is restricted to in-frame clones and leaves out a portion. The sample includes approximately 85,000 clones, roughly 94% seen only once; the top ten take 0.26%. The sequenced sample was T cells isolated from PBMCs. These receptors originate from a human donor in good health. Both conserved end residues are part of each CDR3. The D gene is left open where the match is weak. Part of the rows lack a size; the others show once, few, many or a class for expanded clones.

D gene	V gene	J gene	clone size	CDR3 protein	CDR3 DNA
.	TRBV28	TRBJ2-6	.	CASSHRGGANVLTF	TGTGCCAGCAGCCATCGAGGTGGGGCCAACGTCCTGACTTTC
.	TRBV5-1	TRBJ2-7	.	CASSLGSGAYEQYF	TGCGCCAGCAGCTTGGGGAGCGGTGCCTACGAGCAGTACTTC
TRBD2	TRBV7-9	TRBJ2-1	.	CASSWGLAGYNEQFF	TGTGCCAGCAGCTGGGGACTAGCGGGCTACAATGAGCAGTTCTTC
.	TRBV6-6	TRBJ1-2	.	CASTPQINNYGYTF	TGTGCCAGCACCCCCCAGATAAATAACTATGGCTACACCTTC
.	TRBV7-2	TRBJ1-2	.	CASSLRGGLGAGYTF	TGTGCCAGCAGCTTGCGTGGGGGCTTGGGCGCTGGCTACACCTTC
.	TRBV5-1	TRBJ1-4	once	CASSGGWTETNEKLFF	TGCGCCAGCAGCGGGGGATGGACAGAAACTAATGAAAAACTGTTTTTT
TRBD2	TRBV5-4	TRBJ2-7	.	CASSLGGLAGVSYEQYF	TGTGCCAGCAGCTTGGGTGGACTAGCGGGGGTCTCCTACGAGCAGTACTTC
.	TRBV29-1	TRBJ2-7	.	CSVEGGVLYEQYF	TGCAGCGTTGAAGGCGGCGTCCTCTACGAGCAGTACTTC
.	TRBV2	TRBJ2-1	.	CASSVTGSSYNEQFF	TGTGCCAGCAGTGTCACGGGAAGCTCCTACAATGAGCAGTTCTTC
.	TRBV7-9	TRBJ1-1	.	CASSSSRERFTEAFF	TGTGCCAGCAGCAGCAGCAGGGAACGGTTCACTGAAGCTTTCTTT
.	TRBV5-6	TRBJ2-5	.	CASSLVGAGVGETQYF	TGTGCCAGCAGCTTGGTCGGAGCAGGGGTTGGAGAGACCCAGTACTTC
.	TRBV27	TRBJ2-4	.	CASSDRPGSKNIQYF	TGTGCCAGCAGTGACAGACCCGGTTCCAAAAACATTCAGTACTTC
.	TRBV25-1	TRBJ1-1	.	CASSPLTEAFF	TGTGCCAGCAGTCCTCTGACTGAAGCTTTCTTT
.	TRBV2	TRBJ2-5	.	CASSDQYKWTQYF	TGTGCCAGCAGTGATCAGTACAAGTGGACCCAGTACTTC
TRBD1	TRBV12-5	TRBJ1-2	.	CASGLAGKHGTADHGYTF	TGTGCTAGTGGTTTGGCCGGGAAACATGGGACAGCCGATCATGGCTACACCTTC
TRBD2	TRBV7-8	TRBJ2-5	.	CASTLAGGQETQYF	TGTGCCAGCACCTTAGCGGGAGGGCAAGAGACCCAGTACTTC
TRBD2	TRBV19	TRBJ2-7	.	CASSISPTIAGHYEQYF	TGTGCCAGTAGTATATCACCGACGATAGCGGGGCACTACGAGCAGTACTTC
.	TRBV7-9	TRBJ1-5	.	CASSFPVVSRRRGNF	TGTGCCAGCAGCTTTCCCGTTGTTAGCCGACGCCGAGGAAATTTT
.	TRBV6-5	TRBJ1-1	.	CASSRQMNTEAFF	TGTGCCAGCAGTAGACAGATGAACACTGAAGCTTTCTTT
TRBD2	TRBV7-2	TRBJ2-7	.	CASSETSGGYEQYF	TGTGCCAGCAGCGAGACTAGCGGGGGTTACGAGCAGTACTTC
.	TRBV21-1	TRBJ1-3	.	CASSKAVAAPGNTIYF	TGTGCCAGCAGCAAAGCGGTGGCGGCCCCTGGAAACACCATATATTTT
.	TRBV4-1	TRBJ2-1	.	CASSQVDLGIRNNEQFF	TGCGCCAGCAGCCAAGTTGATCTTGGCATTCGAAACAATGAGCAGTTCTTC
.	TRBV5-1	TRBJ1-1	.	CASSLVRGATEAFF	TGCGCCAGCAGCTTGGTCAGGGGCGCCACTGAAGCTTTCTTT
.	TRBV19	TRBJ2-2	.	CASTVPGYTGELFF	TGTGCCAGTACCGTTCCGGGGTACACCGGGGAGCTGTTTTTT
.	TRBV11-2	TRBJ1-4	.	CASSLEDSANEKLFF	TGTGCCAGCAGCCTAGAGGACAGCGCTAATGAAAAACTGTTTTTT
TRBD2	TRBV6-1	TRBJ2-7	.	CASSESGLAGAFGQYF	TGTGCCAGCAGTGAAAGCGGACTAGCGGGAGCCTTTGGGCAGTACTTC
TRBD2	TRBV6-1	TRBJ2-1	.	CASSEGGTSGPNEQFF	TGTGCCAGCAGTGAAGGGGGGACTAGCGGTCCTAATGAGCAGTTCTTC
TRBD2	TRBV29-1	TRBJ2-5	.	CSVVLAGRETQYF	TGCAGCGTTGTGCTAGCGGGAAGAGAGACCCAGTACTTC
.	TRBV9	TRBJ1-3	.	CASGEDFSGNTIYF	TGTGCCAGCGGGGAGGACTTCTCTGGAAACACCATATATTTT
.	TRBV6-5	TRBJ1-1	.	CASRSWPNTEAFF	TGTGCCAGCAGGTCTTGGCCGAACACTGAAGCTTTCTTT
.	TRBV19	TRBJ1-2	.	CASSIERAQYTF	TGTGCCAGTAGTATAGAGAGAGCCCAATACACCTTC
.	TRBV5-6	TRBJ1-1	.	CASSSAGGRNTEAFF	TGTGCCAGCAGTTCCGCGGGGGGGAGGAACACTGAAGCTTTCTTT
TRBD1	TRBV19	TRBJ2-2	.	CASTGTASFGELFF	TGTGCCAGTACGGGGACAGCCTCATTCGGGGAGCTGTTTTTT
.	TRBV6-1	TRBJ1-5	.	CASSQGFGNQPQHF	TGTGCCAGCAGTCAGGGCTTCGGCAATCAGCCCCAGCATTTT
.	TRBV30	TRBJ1-1	.	CAWSGELGTEAFF	TGTGCCTGGTCCGGGGAGTTGGGCACTGAAGCTTTCTTT
TRBD1	TRBV4-1	TRBJ1-2	.	CASSQVAGGGGYTF	TGCGCCAGCAGCCAAGTAGCAGGGGGCGGTGGCTACACCTTC
.	TRBV2	TRBJ1-5	.	CASSEEGTYSNQPQHF	TGTGCCAGCAGTGAGGAGGGCACTTATAGCAATCAGCCCCAGCATTTT
TRBD1	TRBV5-1	TRBJ1-5	.	CASSPTGNSNQPQHF	TGCGCCAGCAGTCCGACAGGGAATAGCAATCAGCCCCAGCATTTT
.	TRBV28	TRBJ1-4	.	CASSLDRINEKLFF	TGTGCCAGCAGTTTAGACAGAATTAATGAAAAACTGTTTTTT
.	TRBV18	TRBJ1-5	.	CASLDSPHQPQHF	TGTGCCAGCCTTGACAGTCCACATCAGCCCCAGCATTTT